These T cell receptor beta chains were read from a single sample in a study of T cells after posttransplantation cyclophosphamide. Produced via immunoSEQ multiplex PCR; TCRdb's table is partial and in-frame only. Recorded here are over 25,000 clones, none singletons. The sequenced material came from PBMCs. These receptors all stem from a woman aged 55-69 years in good health, CMV-negative, and a related stem cell transplant donor. CDR3s include the opening cysteine and the closing phenylalanine or tryptophan. Fields, in order: clone size, V gene, D gene, J gene, CDR3 protein, CDR3 DNA. A D gene is named only where the DNA matches it firmly. The listing skips clone size in some rows; elsewhere it reads once, few, many or a size class.

>many|TRBV7-2|TRBD2|TRBJ2-2
CASSSGDRVTGELFF
TGTGCCAGCAGTAGCGGGGACCGAGTTACCGGGGAGCTGTTTTTT
>many|TRBV4-1|-|TRBJ2-2
CASSQVTANTGELFF
TGCGCCAGCAGCCAAGTCACAGCGAACACCGGGGAGCTGTTTTTT
>many|TRBV7-9|-|TRBJ1-2
CASSLEAGGNTF
TGTGCCAGCAGCTTAGAGGCCGGGGGAAACACCTTC
>many|TRBV28|-|TRBJ2-7
CASRLSYEQYF
TGTGCCAGCAGACTTTCTTACGAGCAGTACTTC
>many|TRBV6-5|-|TRBJ1-4
CASSSRQATNEKLFF
TGTGCCAGCAGTTCCCGACAGGCAACTAATGAAAAACTGTTTTTT
>many|TRBV6-5|TRBD1|TRBJ2-7
CASSQPGTGTEQYF
TGTGCCAGCAGTCAGCCCGGGACAGGGACCGAGCAGTACTTC
>many|TRBV6-6|-|TRBJ1-4
CASSYSEGKLFF
TGTGCCAGCAGTTACTCGGAAGGGAAACTGTTTTTT
>many|TRBV2|-|TRBJ1-2
CASKNTGGGYGYTF
TGTGCCAGCAAAAACACGGGTGGAGGCTATGGCTACACCTTC
>many|TRBV2|TRBD1|TRBJ1-4
CASTSARTGLGKLFF
TGTGCCAGCACCTCGGCCCGGACAGGACTGGGAAAACTGTTTTTT
>-|TRBV9|-|TRBJ2-3
CASSLDFRADTQYF
TGTGCCAGCAGCCTAGATTTCCGTGCAGATACGCAGTATTTT
>many|TRBV5-4|-|TRBJ2-7
CASSLKDSGSEQYF
TGTGCCAGCAGCTTGAAGGACAGTGGAAGCGAGCAGTACTTC
>many|TRBV7-9|TRBD1|TRBJ2-5
CASSARQGQETQYF
TGTGCCAGCAGCGCCCGACAGGGACAAGAGACCCAGTACTTC
>many|TRBV29-1|-|TRBJ1-1
CSARGGRIGAFF
TGCAGCGCCAGAGGGGGAAGGATAGGAGCTTTCTTT
>many|TRBV18|-|TRBJ2-4
CASSPMTGPLGNIQYF
TGTGCCAGCTCACCCATGACAGGACCCCTCGGAAACATTCAGTACTTC
>many|TRBV7-8|TRBD2|TRBJ2-7
CASSFGLAAKREQYF
TGTGCCAGCAGCTTTGGTCTAGCGGCTAAACGGGAGCAGTACTTC
>many|TRBV6-5|TRBD2|TRBJ2-2
CASRAGGPNTGELFF
TGTGCCAGCAGGGCGGGAGGGCCGAACACCGGGGAGCTGTTTTTT
>many|TRBV6-5|TRBD1|TRBJ1-2
CASRRQGAYGYTF
TGTGCCAGCAGAAGACAGGGGGCCTATGGCTACACCTTC
>many|TRBV5-1|TRBD1|TRBJ1-2
CASSLAGTGADGYTF
TGCGCCAGCAGCTTGGCCGGGACAGGGGCCGATGGCTACACCTTC
>many|TRBV6-5|TRBD1|TRBJ1-1
CASSPGQGGTTEAFF
TGTGCCAGCAGCCCTGGACAGGGGGGTACGACTGAAGCTTTCTTT
>many|TRBV5-1|-|TRBJ1-4
CASSLGRGGEKLFF
TGCGCCAGCAGCTTGGGCAGGGGTGGAGAAAAACTGTTTTTT
>many|TRBV7-2|-|TRBJ2-1
CASSLRGGASRANEQFF
TGTGCCAGCAGCTTAAGGGGGGGGGCTAGCAGAGCCAATGAGCAGTTCTTC
>many|TRBV18|-|TRBJ1-1
CASSPQDTEAFF
TGTGCCAGCTCACCACAGGACACTGAAGCTTTCTTT
>-|TRBV13|-|TRBJ1-2
CATAGRFIGYTF
TGTGCCACCGCGGGGCGGTTTATAGGCTACACCTTC
>many|TRBV24-1|TRBD1|TRBJ2-7
CATSDSTGGIYEQYF
TGTGCCACCAGTGATTCAACAGGGGGCATCTACGAGCAGTACTTC
>many|TRBV25-1|-|TRBJ1-1
CASSEYGTEAFF
TGTGCCAGCAGTGAATACGGCACTGAAGCTTTCTTT
>many|TRBV11-2|-|TRBJ1-5
CASCMTANQPQHF
TGTGCCAGCTGCATGACTGCGAATCAGCCCCAGCATTTT
>many|TRBV11-2|TRBD1|TRBJ1-2
CASSPRTGVGKDYTF
TGTGCCAGCAGCCCGCGGACAGGGGTAGGAAAAGACTACACCTTC
>few|TRBV4-3|TRBD2|TRBJ2-3
CASSQQRGGVVDTQYF
TGCGCCAGCAGCCAACAGCGGGGGGGAGTTGTAGATACGCAGTATTTT
>many|TRBV28|-|TRBJ2-7
CASSPLGIAAAEQYF
TGTGCCAGCAGTCCCCTTGGGATAGCGGCTGCCGAGCAGTACTTC
>many|TRBV18|-|TRBJ1-2
CASSPRQQDGYTF
TGTGCCAGCTCACCAAGACAGCAGGATGGCTACACCTTC
>many|TRBV23-1|-|TRBJ1-5
CASSGRDWNQPQHF
TGCGCCAGCAGTGGCAGGGATTGGAATCAGCCCCAGCATTTT
>many|TRBV4-3|-|TRBJ1-2
CASSQVGGGAYGYTF
TGCGCCAGCAGCCAAGTGGGGGGAGGGGCCTATGGCTACACCTTC
>few|TRBV24-1|-|TRBJ2-1
CATSDWGRDNSYNEQFF
TGTGCCACCAGTGATTGGGGGCGGGATAACTCCTACAATGAGCAGTTCTTC
>-|TRBV5-1|-|TRBJ2-3
CASSASWRGTDTQYF
TGCGCCAGCAGCGCATCGTGGAGGGGCACAGATACGCAGTATTTT
>many|TRBV27|-|TRBJ2-7
CASSPERLTLYEQYF
TGTGCCAGCAGCCCCGAGCGATTAACCCTCTACGAGCAGTACTTC
>many|TRBV4-1|-|TRBJ1-1
CASSLSSGVMNTEAFF
TGCGCCAGCAGCCTGTCTTCCGGGGTTATGAACACTGAAGCTTTCTTT
>many|TRBV5-1|TRBD1|TRBJ2-7
CASSQGTGRESEQYF
TGCGCCAGCAGCCAAGGGACAGGTCGGGAGTCCGAGCAGTACTTC
>many|TRBV19|-|TRBJ2-2
CASSMPYREYGELFF
TGTGCCAGTAGTATGCCTTACAGGGAGTACGGGGAGCTGTTTTTT
>many|TRBV6-5|TRBD1|TRBJ1-6
CASSSTGGRWSPLHF
TGTGCCAGCAGTTCAACAGGGGGTCGATGGTCACCCCTCCACTTT
>many|TRBV18|TRBD1|TRBJ2-7
CASSRDRSYEQYF
TGTGCCAGCTCTCGGGACAGGAGCTACGAGCAGTACTTC
>many|TRBV11-3|TRBD1|TRBJ2-5
CASSPDRAQETQYF
TGTGCCAGCAGCCCCGACAGGGCCCAAGAGACCCAGTACTTC
>many|TRBV5-4|TRBD1|TRBJ2-5
CASSLQTGMETQYF
TGTGCCAGCAGCTTGCAGACAGGGATGGAGACCCAGTACTTC
>few|TRBV5-1|TRBD2|TRBJ2-5
CASSLGVAGIETQYF
TGCGCCAGCAGCTTGGGGGTAGCGGGGATAGAGACCCAGTACTTC
>many|TRBV5-8|-|TRBJ1-1
CASSLGARRNTEAFF
TGTGCCAGCAGCTTGGGGGCGAGACGGAACACTGAAGCTTTCTTT
>many|TRBV12-3/TRBV12-4|-|TRBJ1-5
CASSLSGGSNQPQHF
TGTGCCAGCAGTTTAAGCGGTGGGAGCAATCAGCCCCAGCATTTT
>many|TRBV10-3|-|TRBJ1-1
CAAVGTGYTEAFF
TGTGCCGCTGTCGGGACTGGGTACACTGAAGCTTTCTTT
>many|TRBV19|-|TRBJ1-2
CASSLQEYIRSYTF
TGTGCCAGTAGTCTACAGGAGTATATTCGATCCTACACCTTC
>few|TRBV28|-|TRBJ1-3
CASSFWAGGNTIYF
TGTGCCAGCAGTTTTTGGGCAGGGGGAAACACCATATATTTT
>many|TRBV19|TRBD2|TRBJ2-7
CASSIGGSSYEQYF
TGTGCCAGTAGTATTGGCGGGAGTTCCTACGAGCAGTACTTC
>many|TRBV18|TRBD1|TRBJ1-1
CASSGQGGETEAFF
TGTGCCAGCTCAGGACAGGGCGGTGAGACTGAAGCTTTCTTT
>many|TRBV11-2|-|TRBJ2-1
CASSLPGVNEQFF
TGTGCCAGCAGCCTGCCAGGGGTGAATGAGCAGTTCTTC
>many|TRBV6-5|TRBD2|TRBJ2-7
CASSSAASGAYEQYF
TGTGCCAGCAGTTCCGCCGCCAGCGGGGCCTACGAGCAGTACTTC
>many|TRBV19|-|TRBJ1-5
CASNLGGSSNQPQHF
TGTGCCAGTAACCTCGGGGGGTCGAGCAATCAGCCCCAGCATTTT
>many|TRBV5-5|TRBD1|TRBJ1-6
CASSETGVDSPLHF
TGTGCCAGCAGCGAAACAGGGGTGGATTCACCCCTCCACTTT
>many|TRBV4-1|TRBD1|TRBJ1-6
CASSPDRGGSSPLHF
TGCGCCAGCAGCCCTGACAGGGGGGGTTCTTCACCCCTCCACTTT
>-|TRBV6-5|-|TRBJ1-5
CASSYKYSNQPQHF
TGTGCCAGCAGTTACAAATATAGCAATCAGCCCCAGCATTTT